Described below is a single T cell receptor beta chain sequence and its context. Its antigen is unidentified. The germline V and J ends were trimmed by 4 bases and 8 bases, with 21 bases remaining between them. Germline values: CDR1 SGHKS, CDR2 YYEKEE (reference sequence). There are 15 residues in the CDR3. Treatment here: roughly 10-day PBMC culture with coronavirus spike peptide pools or control peptides (ViraFEST assay). Both day 3 and day 7 involved replacing half of the medium with fresh IL-2 medium. The sample originates from a study of vaccination and CD4 T cells after COVID-19. As for the study in general: Median time from second vaccine dose to sampling was 72 days (14 to 241). General observations from the study: Vaccine-specific clones in convalescent patients were spike mono-reactive in 304 of 307 cases.

Scientists ran DNA taken from cultured CD4+ T cells through the Oncomine TCR Beta short-read assay for sequencing. The authors extracted genomic DNA from cultured CD4+ T cells. TCRdb reanalysed the PCR reads using MiXCR and keeps one entry per CDR3 protein. This sample yields over 20,000 distinct CDR3 sequences, of which around 38% are seen a single time; under 20% belongs to the top ten. The receptor was isolated from a human donor who received a COVID-19 vaccine. The V gene is TRBV5-5, the J gene TRBJ1-2; D is unresolved. The sequences come from CD4+ T cells from blood, cultured in vitro, collected before SARS-CoV-2 vaccination. CDR3 DNA: TGTGCCAGCAGCGGTGTTTATGGTGTTATAGGGGGCTACACCTTC. Its translation: CASSGVYGVIGGYTF.